The rows below give T cell receptor beta chains drawn from one sample of a study of pediatric ulcerative colitis. Using immunoSEQ multiplex PCR, the repertoire was profiled, and TCRdb retains in-frame clones only, with some absent. The sample carries around 64,000 clones, 70% to 80% recorded once. Sequencing input: blood. These receptor sequences come from a boy younger than 18 with moderate ulcerative colitis. The conserved cysteine and the conserved F or W are not part of the CDR3 here. The order of the fields is V gene, CDR3 protein.

>TRBV11-2
ASSLSRTSGTYEQY
>TRBV11-2
ASSLDPGELF
>TRBV27
ASSWVGGGGRWNTEAF
>TRBV5-5
ASSLGVEGAEQY
>TRBV5-8
ASSLLRGSYTGELF
>TRBV7-9
ASSLDSGGSGYT
>TRBV5-6
ASSPPTSGGFYNEQF
>TRBV5-5
ASSLASRGDDGNTIY
>TRBV5-1
ASSPTPTAYEQY
>TRBV4-1
ASSQEYHQETQY
>TRBV5-1
ASSLATSGNTIY
>TRBV5-1
ASSFRSGNEQY
>TRBV6-1
ASSEARRNTGELF
>TRBV6-4
ASSAEPGPGTEAF
>TRBV5-1
ASSLAGEQF
>TRBV6-1
ASSPQPQH
>TRBV6-5
ASSYSTGPSGDGYT
>TRBV11-2
ASSLGPRADTQY
>TRBV7-3
ASSFGGNTEAF
>TRBV5-1
ASSSESGQAYGYT
>TRBV19
ASRGRGRMNTEAF
>TRBV27
ASSYSGGQPQH
>TRBV7-9
ASSPPLREGPYNEQF
>TRBV15
ATSRVASGGEYNEQF
>TRBV18
ASSADRGNEQF
>TRBV19
ATSPRGGHGTDTQY
>TRBV19
ASSMGSTDTQY
>TRBV28
ASSPIYDRPYGYT
>TRBV4-3
ASSQDNTGGGDEQF
>TRBV7-8
ASSLGGRINEKLF
>TRBV19
ASSIGQGLAKNIQY
>TRBV6-6
ASSYSGTPELRLH
>TRBV7-9
ASSPDRVRLGYT
>TRBV5-1
ASSLDAQGQDTQY
>TRBV29-1
SVGGTYEQY
>TRBV30
AWGGVGVEQY
>TRBV5-1
ASSWGLAGGSTGELF
>TRBV7-9
ASSLDAGTGVQPQH
>TRBV30
AWSADRGTGYT
>TRBV27
ASSSQTGNTEAF
>TRBV5-1
ASSLWSERTDTQY
>TRBV6-1
ASSELAGNTEAF
>TRBV14
ASICGLAGNNEQF
>TRBV29-1
SVDNPRAMTEAF
>TRBV2
ASRGLAASYNEQF
>TRBV7-3
ASSPGTWSYEQY
>TRBV29-1
SVEDRGQSYEQY
>TRBV11-3
ASSSGAAGSYEQY
>TRBV15
ATSTRQGGKLF
>TRBV20-1
TFQANTEAF
>TRBV5-5
ASSLVRELNEQY
>TRBV28
ASSRPTEAF
>TRBV19
ASTPRSGTGGARTF
>TRBV5-1
ASSLDRVGKDTQY
>TRBV6-6
ASSYTITGDNYGYT
>TRBV7-9
ASSLGGSDRVPKGNTIY
>TRBV27
ASSKGHDNEKLF